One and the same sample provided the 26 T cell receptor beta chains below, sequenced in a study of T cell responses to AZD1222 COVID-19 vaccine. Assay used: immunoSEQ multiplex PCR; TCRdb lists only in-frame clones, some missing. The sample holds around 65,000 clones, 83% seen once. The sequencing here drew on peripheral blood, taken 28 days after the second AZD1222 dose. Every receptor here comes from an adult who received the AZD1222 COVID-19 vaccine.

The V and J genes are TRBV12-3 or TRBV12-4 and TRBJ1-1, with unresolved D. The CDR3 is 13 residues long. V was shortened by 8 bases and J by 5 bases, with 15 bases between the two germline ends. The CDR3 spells CASSGRRATEAFF. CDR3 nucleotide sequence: TGTGCCAGCTCAGGACGGCGGGCGACTGAAGCTTTCTTT.

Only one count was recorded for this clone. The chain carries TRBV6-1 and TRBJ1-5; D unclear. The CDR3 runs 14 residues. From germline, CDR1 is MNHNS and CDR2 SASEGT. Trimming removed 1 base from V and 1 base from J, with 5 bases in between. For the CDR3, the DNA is TGTGCCAGCAGTGAAGGTCAAAGCAATCAGCCCCAGCATTTT. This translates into CASSEGQSNQPQHF.

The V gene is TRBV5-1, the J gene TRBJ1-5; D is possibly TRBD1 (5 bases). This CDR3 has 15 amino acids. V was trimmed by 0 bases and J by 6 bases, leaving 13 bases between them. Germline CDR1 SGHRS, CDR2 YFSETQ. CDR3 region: CASSLGGSRRQPQHF. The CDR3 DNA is TGCGCCAGCAGCTTGGGGGGGAGTCGGCGTCAGCCCCAGCATTTT.

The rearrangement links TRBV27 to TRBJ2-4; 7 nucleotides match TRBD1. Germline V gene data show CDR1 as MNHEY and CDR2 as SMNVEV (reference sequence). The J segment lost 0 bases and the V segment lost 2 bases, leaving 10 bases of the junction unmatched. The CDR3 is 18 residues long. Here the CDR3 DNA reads TGTGCCAGCAGTTTAGAGGGGGCAGGCACTCTAGCCAAAAACATTCAGTACTTC. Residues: CASSLEGAGTLAKNIQYF.

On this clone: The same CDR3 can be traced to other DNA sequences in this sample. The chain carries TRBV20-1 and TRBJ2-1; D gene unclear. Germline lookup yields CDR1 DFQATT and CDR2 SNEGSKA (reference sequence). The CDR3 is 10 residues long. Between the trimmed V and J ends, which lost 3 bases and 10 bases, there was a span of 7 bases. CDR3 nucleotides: TGCAGTGCTAGCGACCACGAGCAGTTCTTC. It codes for CSASDHEQFF.

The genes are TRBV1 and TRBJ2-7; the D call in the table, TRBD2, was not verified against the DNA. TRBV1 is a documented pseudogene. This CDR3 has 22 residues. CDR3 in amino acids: CTRTNRTSGMGRAWSVSYEQYF. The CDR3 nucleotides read TGCACCAGGACGAATAGGACTAGCGGGATGGGTAGGGCGTGGTCCGTCTCCTACGAGCAGTACTTC.

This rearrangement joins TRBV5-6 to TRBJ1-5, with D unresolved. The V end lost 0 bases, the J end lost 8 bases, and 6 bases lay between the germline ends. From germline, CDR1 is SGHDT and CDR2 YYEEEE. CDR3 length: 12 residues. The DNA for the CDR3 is TGTGCCAGCAGCTTGGCTGGGAAGCCCCAGCATTTT. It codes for CASSLAGKPQHF.

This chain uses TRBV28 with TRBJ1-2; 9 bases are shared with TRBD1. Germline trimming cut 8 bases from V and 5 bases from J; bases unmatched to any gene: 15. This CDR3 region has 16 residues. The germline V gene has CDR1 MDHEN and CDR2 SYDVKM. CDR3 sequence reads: CASEGQGFPQTYGYTF. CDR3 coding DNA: TGTGCCAGCGAGGGACAGGGATTTCCACAAACTTATGGCTACACCTTC.

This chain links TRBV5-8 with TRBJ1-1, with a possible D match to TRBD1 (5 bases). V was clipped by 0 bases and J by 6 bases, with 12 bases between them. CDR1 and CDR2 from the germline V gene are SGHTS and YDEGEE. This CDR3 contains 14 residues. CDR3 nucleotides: TGTGCCAGCAGCTTGGTCGGGGGTATCTCTGAAGCTTTCTTT. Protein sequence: CASSLVGGISEAFF. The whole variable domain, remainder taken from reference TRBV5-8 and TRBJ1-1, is EAGVTQSPTHLIKTRGQQATLRCSPISGHTSVYWYQQALGLGLQFLLWYDEGEERNRGNFPPRFSGRQFPNYSSELNVNALELEDSALYLCASSLVGGISEAFFGQGTRLTVV.

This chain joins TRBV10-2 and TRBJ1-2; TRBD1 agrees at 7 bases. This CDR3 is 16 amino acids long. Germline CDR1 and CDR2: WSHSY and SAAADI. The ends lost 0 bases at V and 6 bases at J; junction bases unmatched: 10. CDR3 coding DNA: TGCGCCAGCAGTGAGTCTTGGCAGGGGGGATTGGATGGCTACACCTTC. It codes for CASSESWQGGLDGYTF.

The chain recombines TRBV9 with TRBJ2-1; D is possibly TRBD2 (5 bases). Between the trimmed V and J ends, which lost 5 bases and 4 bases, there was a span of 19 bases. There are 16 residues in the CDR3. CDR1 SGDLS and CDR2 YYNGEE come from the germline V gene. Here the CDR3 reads CASRAVAGPGYNEQFF. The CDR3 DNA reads TGTGCCAGCAGGGCTGTGGCGGGTCCGGGTTACAATGAGCAGTTCTTC.

The CDR3 nucleotides are TGTGCCAGCAGCTCAAAACTTGGGGCCAACGTCCTGACTTTC. This codes for CASSSKLGANVLTF. The chain joins TRBV11-2 to TRBJ2-6; D is ambiguous. Germline lookup yields CDR1 SGHAT and CDR2 FQNNGV. Trimming took 4 bases from V and 3 from J, leaving 7 bases between them. This CDR3 spans 14 amino acids.

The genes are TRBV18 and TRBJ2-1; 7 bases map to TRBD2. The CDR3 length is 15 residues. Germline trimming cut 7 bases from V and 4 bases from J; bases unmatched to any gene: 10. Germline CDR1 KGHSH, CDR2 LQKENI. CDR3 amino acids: CASLPPGRVYNEQFF. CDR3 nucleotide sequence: TGTGCCAGCTTACCCCCAGGGAGGGTTTACAATGAGCAGTTCTTC.

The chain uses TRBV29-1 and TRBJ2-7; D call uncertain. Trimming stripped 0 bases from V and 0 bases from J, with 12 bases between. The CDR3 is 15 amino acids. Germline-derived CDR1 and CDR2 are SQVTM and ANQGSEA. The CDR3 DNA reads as TGCAGCGTTGAAGATCCCTACTCCACCTCCTACGAGCAGTACTTC. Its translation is CSVEDPYSTSYEQYF.

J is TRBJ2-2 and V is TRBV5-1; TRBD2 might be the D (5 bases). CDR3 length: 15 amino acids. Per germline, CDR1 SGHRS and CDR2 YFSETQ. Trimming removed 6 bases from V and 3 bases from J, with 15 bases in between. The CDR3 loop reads CASTPSGVHTGELFF. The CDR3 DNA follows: TGCGCCAGCACCCCCTCCGGGGTTCACACCGGGGAGCTGTTTTTT.

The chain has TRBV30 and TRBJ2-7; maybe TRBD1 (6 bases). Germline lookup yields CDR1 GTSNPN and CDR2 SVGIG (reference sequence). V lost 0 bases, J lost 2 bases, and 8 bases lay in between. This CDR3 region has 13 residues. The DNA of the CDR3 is TGTGCCTGGAGTGTAAGGACAGCCTACGAGCAGTACTTC. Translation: CAWSVRTAYEQYF.

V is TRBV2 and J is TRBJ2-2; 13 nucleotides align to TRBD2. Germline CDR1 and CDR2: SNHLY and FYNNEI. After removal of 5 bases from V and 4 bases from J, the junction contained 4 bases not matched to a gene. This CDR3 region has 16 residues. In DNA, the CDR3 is TGTGCCAGCAGTATTACTAGCGGGGGGGGCACCGGGGAGCTGTTTTTT. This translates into CASSITSGGGTGELFF.

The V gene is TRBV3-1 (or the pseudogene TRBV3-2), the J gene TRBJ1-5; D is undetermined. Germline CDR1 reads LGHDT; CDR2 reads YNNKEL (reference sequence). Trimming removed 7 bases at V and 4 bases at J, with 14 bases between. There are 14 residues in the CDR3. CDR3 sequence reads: CASTNGSLNQPQHF. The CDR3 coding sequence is TGTGCCAGCACCAATGGGAGTTTAAATCAGCCCCAGCATTTT.

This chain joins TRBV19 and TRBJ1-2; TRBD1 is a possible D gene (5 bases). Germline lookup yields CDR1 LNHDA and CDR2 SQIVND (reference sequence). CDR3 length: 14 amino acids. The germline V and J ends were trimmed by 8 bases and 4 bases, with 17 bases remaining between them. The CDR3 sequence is CASQDPGTSYGYTF. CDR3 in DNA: TGTGCCAGTCAAGACCCCGGGACGTCCTATGGCTACACCTTC.

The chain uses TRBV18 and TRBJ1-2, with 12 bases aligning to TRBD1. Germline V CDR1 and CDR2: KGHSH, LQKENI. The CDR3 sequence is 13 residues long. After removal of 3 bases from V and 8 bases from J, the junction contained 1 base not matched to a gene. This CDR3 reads CASSPGQGAGYTF. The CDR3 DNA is TGTGCCAGCTCACCGGGACAGGGGGCAGGCTACACCTTC.

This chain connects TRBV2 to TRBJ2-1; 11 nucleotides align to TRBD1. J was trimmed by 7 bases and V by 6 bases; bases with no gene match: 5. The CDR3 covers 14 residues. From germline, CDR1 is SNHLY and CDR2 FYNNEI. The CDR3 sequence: CASSRDRGGNEQFF. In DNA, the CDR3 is TGTGCCAGCAGCCGGGACAGGGGGGGGAATGAGCAGTTCTTC.

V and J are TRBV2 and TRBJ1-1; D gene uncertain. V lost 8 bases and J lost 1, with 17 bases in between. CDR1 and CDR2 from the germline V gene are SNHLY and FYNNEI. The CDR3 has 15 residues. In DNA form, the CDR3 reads TGTGCCAGCCTAGCCCTGAGGTCACCGAACACTGAAGCTTTCTTT. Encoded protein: CASLALRSPNTEAFF. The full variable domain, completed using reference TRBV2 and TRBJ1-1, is EPEVTQTPSHQVTQMGQEVILRCVPISNHLYFYWYRQILGQKVEFLVSFYNNEISEKSEIFDDQFSVERPDGSNFTLKIRSTKLEDSAMYFCASLALRSPNTEAFFGQGTRLTVV.

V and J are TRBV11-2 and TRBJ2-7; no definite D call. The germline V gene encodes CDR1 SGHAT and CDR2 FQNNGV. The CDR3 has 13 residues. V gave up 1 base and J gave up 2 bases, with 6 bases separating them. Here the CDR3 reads CASSLGTTYEQYF. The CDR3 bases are TGTGCCAGCAGCTTAGGGACGACCTACGAGCAGTACTTC. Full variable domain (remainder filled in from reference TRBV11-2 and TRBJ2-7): EAGVAQSPRYKIIEKRQSVAFWCNPISGHATLYWYQQILGQGPKLLIQFQNNGVVDDSQLPKDRFSAERLKGVDSTLKIQPAKLEDSAVYLCASSLGTTYEQYFGPGTRLTVT.

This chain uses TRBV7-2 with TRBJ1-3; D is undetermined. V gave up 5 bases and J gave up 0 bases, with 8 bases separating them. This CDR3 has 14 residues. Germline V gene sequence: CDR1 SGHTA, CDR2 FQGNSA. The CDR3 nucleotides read TGTGCCAGCAGCCCCCGGCGCTCTGGAAACACCATATATTTT. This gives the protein CASSPRRSGNTIYF.

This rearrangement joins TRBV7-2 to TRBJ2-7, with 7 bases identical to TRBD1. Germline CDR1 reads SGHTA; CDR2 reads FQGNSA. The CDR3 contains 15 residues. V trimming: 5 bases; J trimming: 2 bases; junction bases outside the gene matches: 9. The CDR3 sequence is CASSAVRDSTYEQYF. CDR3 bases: TGTGCCAGCAGCGCGGTCCGGGACAGTACCTACGAGCAGTACTTC.

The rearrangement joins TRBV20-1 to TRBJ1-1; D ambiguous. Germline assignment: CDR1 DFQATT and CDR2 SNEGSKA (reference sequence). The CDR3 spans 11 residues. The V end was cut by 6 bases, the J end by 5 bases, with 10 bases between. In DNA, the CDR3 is TGCAGTGCCCCAATGACGACTGAAGCTTTCTTT. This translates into CSAPMTTEAFF.